This T cell receptor (beta chain) was sequenced for a study of blood T cell repertoires in COVID-19. Study-wide background: Spain, Italy and the United States supplied samples that represented acute and convalescent COVID-19. T cells, B-cell-depleted T cells, or PBMCs provided the cDNA or gDNA that served as material.

The CDR3 is 17 residues long. Germline V gene sequence: CDR1 MGHRA, CDR2 YSYEKL. Trimming shortened V by 1 base and J by 2 bases, and 17 bases separated the two germline ends. The data were produced by immunoSEQ multiplex PCR, yet TCRdb's version contains in-frame clones alone and is incomplete. This sample yields approximately 160,000 clones, of which 86% are seen a single time; roughly 7% belongs to the top ten. The sequenced sample consisted of peripheral blood. The chain uses TRBV4-1 and TRBJ1-2; D perhaps matches TRBD1 (5 bases). This TCR was recovered from a man in his fifties or sixties with active or convalescent COVID-19. CDR3 sequence reads: CASSQGRVSRTNYGYTF. The CDR3 bases are TGCGCCAGCAGCCAAGGCAGGGTAAGCAGGACCAACTATGGCTACACCTTC.